This T cell receptor beta chain was recorded in a study of spatial heterogeneity in lung cancer. Indicated time point: sample taken at primary tumor resection. With V trimmed by 3 bases and J by 2 bases, 2 bases remained unmatched. The CDR3 is made up of 16 amino acids. Every TCR cDNA molecule bore a unique molecular identifier. One entry per CDR3 protein, called by TCRdb with MiXCR from the 5' RACE reads. The sample has around 19,000 distinct CDR3 sequences; around 15% are singletons. Study observations and caveats: Expanded intratumoral alpha and beta TCR counts tracked tumor mutation counts.

The sample holds many counts of this clonotype. Its antigen is undetermined. Source: lung tumor tissue, taken at surgery. The V gene is TRBV12-3 or TRBV12-4, the J gene TRBJ2-6; 9 positions agree with TRBD1. The TCR was taken from a female donor with early-stage non-small cell lung cancer. CDR3 protein: CASSFTGGAGANVLTF. The CDR3 region has the DNA TGTGCCAGCAGTTTTACAGGGGGCGCTGGGGCCAACGTCCTGACTTTC.